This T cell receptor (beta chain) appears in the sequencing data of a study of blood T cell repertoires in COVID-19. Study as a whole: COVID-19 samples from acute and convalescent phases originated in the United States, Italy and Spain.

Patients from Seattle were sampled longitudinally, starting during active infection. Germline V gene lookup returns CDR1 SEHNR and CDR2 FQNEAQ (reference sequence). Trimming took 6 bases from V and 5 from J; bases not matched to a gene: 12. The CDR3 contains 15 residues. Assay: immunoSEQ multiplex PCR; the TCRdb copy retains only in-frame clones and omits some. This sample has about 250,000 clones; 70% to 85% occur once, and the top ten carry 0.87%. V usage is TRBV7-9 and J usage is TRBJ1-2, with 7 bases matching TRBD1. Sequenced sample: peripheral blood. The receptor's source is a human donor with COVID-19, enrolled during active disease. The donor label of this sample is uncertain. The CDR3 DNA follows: TGTGCCAGCAGTCCAGCCCGCGGACAGGCGTATGGCTACACCTTC. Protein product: CASSPARGQAYGYTF.